Listed here is a single TCR beta chain. The antigen it binds to is not known. The sample holds no much larger clone one base away, and base qualities are not on file. The record originates from a study of T-cell reconstitution after alpha-beta-depleted transplantation in children listed by TCRdb under 2016. Background for the entire study: T-cell immune reconstitution after TCRalphabeta/CD19-depleted allogeneic hematopoietic cell transplantation in children was quantitatively tracked in the study by means of TCR repertoire profiling.

The method was PCR. The sequencing machine was an Illumina HiSeq 2500. To normalize quantification of the TCRbeta repertoire, the TCR libraries were built with molecular barcoding that relied on unique molecular identifiers. Starting from the raw public reads, TCRdb applied fastp trimming at Q25, assembled clones with MiXCR and retained in-frame beta chains. All rows with the same CDR3 protein become a single entry with the most common DNA and genes. The sample table records 200,000 to 250,000 distinct CDR3 sequences; 7.5% to 9.5% of these occur just once. The biggest ten clones account for 6.3% of the sample. Reading the label with the study, this specimen's treatment or condition is: allogeneic hematopoietic cell transplantation with graft depleted of TCRalphabeta T cells and CD19 B cells. The children who served as transplant recipients had been given grafts of TCRalphabeta/CD19-depleted allogeneic hematopoietic cells.

General study outcomes and caveats: Over subsequent months, a decline in hyperexpanded clone frequencies was noted, and after one year, T-cell counts and TCRbeta diversity were mostly ascribed to newly produced T cells. The apparently early alphabetaT-cell count recovery about two months after transplant was reportedly dependent on only several hundred rapidly expanded clones derived from non-depleted graft cells. The high TCRbeta diversity at day 60 in some patients was ascribed to recipient T cells and intrathymic progenitors that had survived conditioning.

V gives up 0 bases and J gives up 3 bases, and the segment between their germline ends measures 15 bases. From a lookup of the germline V gene, CDR1 and CDR2 are SGDLS and YYNGEE. Measured from the cysteine to the phenylalanine, the CDR3 is 17 residues long. Only the CDR3 DNA is retained, 51 bases long and in frame from the first base. The material was PBMCs, mostly from graft donor cells, obtained 180 days after TCRalphabeta/CD19-depleted stem cell transplant. The chain was built from TRBV9 and TRBJ2-2, with the D call perhaps TRBD1 or TRBD2, as 6 bases match in each case. The TCR comes from a male patient between 10 and 17 years old who had a stem cell transplant for acute lymphoblastic leukemia, so the T cells may come from the graft donor. CDR3 reads: CASSVEGGGLYTGELFF. The DNA reads TGTGCCAGCAGCGTAGAGGGGGGCGGACTTTACACCGGGGAGCTGTTTTTT.